This T cell receptor (beta chain) was identified during a study of naive and memory T cell subsets. The beta constant-region primer was an equimolar mix of two oligonucleotides covering TRBC1 and TRBC2. Four rounds of PCR amplified the ligated cDNA using nested alpha and beta constant-region primers plus SP2. TCRdb reprocessed the UMI-ligation and nested PCR reads with MiXCR, giving one entry per CDR3 protein. The sample carries tens of thousands of distinct CDR3 sequences, over 9% recorded once. Trimming took 2 bases from V and 7 from J, leaving 12 bases between them. The CDR3 is 15 residues long. Germline CDR1 MDHEN, CDR2 SYDVKM. At least ten counts were recorded for this clonotype. What it binds is not known. General observations from the study: The power law exponent of TCR abundance differed between naive and memory cells. Especially in CD8 cells, naive repertoires contained a few larger clonotypes, possibly CD45RA-re-expressing memory cells. Naive and memory repertoire findings lacked a ground truth for validation.

Sequencing used naive CD4+ T cells from blood. The rearrangement joins TRBV28 to TRBJ1-6; TRBD1 might be the D (5 bases). This TCR was sampled from a human donor in good health. The CDR3 loop is CASSLQGFTNSPLHF. The CDR3 coding sequence is TGTGCCAGCAGTTTACAGGGTTTCACAAATTCACCCCTCCACTTT.